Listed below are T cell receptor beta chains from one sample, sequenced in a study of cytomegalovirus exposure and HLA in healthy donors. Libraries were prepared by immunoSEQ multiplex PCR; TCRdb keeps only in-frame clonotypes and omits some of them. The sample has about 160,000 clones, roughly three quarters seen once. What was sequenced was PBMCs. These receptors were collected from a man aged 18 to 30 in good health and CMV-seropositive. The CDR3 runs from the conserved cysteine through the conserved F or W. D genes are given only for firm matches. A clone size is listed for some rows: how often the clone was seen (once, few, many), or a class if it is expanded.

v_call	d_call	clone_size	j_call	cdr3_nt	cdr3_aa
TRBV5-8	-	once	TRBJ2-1	TGTGCCAGCCCCCTTCAGGGGTATGAGCAGTTCTTC	CASPLQGYEQFF
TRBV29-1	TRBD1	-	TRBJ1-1	TGCAGCACACACAGGGGAAACACTGAAGCTTTCTTT	CSTHRGNTEAFF
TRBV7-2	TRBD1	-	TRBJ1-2	TGTGCCAGCAAAAGACAGGGTTTGATTGGCTACACCTTC	CASKRQGLIGYTF
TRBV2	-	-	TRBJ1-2	TGTGCCAGCAGTGACACGGACAGATCAAGTACCCATGGCTACACCTTC	CASSDTDRSSTHGYTF
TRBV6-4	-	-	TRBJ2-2	TGTGCCAGCAGTTCCGTCGGGACCGGGGAGCTGTTTTTT	CASSSVGTGELFF
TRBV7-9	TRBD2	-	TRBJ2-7	TGTGCCAGCAGCCCGCCAGCTAGCGGGAGCTACGAGCAGTACTTC	CASSPPASGSYEQYF
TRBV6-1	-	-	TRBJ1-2	TGTGCCAGCAAGTTCCTACGGCACAGGAACTATGGCTACACCTTC	CASKFLRHRNYGYTF
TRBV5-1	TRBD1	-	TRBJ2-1	TGCGCCAGCAGCTCCGAAGCGGGACAGGGGAACAATGAGCAGTTCTTC	CASSSEAGQGNNEQFF
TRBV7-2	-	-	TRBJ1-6	TGTGCCAGCAGCGGCCGGACAATCCATTCACCCCTCCACTTT	CASSGRTIHSPLHF
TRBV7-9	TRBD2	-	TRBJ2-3	TGTGCCAGCTCGGGACTAGCGGGAGGGTCGACTAGCACAGATACGCAGTATTTT	CASSGLAGGSTSTDTQYF
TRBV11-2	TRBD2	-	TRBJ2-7	TGTGCCAGCAGCCCTAGCGGGAGGAAGTACGAGCAGTACTTC	CASSPSGRKYEQYF
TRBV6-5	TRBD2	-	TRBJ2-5	TGTGCCAGCAGCCAACTAGCGGGGGGACCCGAGACCCAGTACTTC	CASSQLAGGPETQYF
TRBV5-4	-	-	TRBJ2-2	TGTGCCAGCAGCGTCAATACTTTGAACACCGGGGAGCTGTTTTTT	CASSVNTLNTGELFF
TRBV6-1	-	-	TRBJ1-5	TGTGCCAGCGGACAGTATAGCAATCAGCCCCAGCATTTT	CASGQYSNQPQHF
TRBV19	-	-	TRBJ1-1	TGTGCCAGTAGCCTACAGGGAGGGGGCACTGAAGCTTTCTTT	CASSLQGGGTEAFF
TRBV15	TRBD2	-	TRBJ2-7	TGTGCCACCAGCAGAGATCATACTAGCGGGAGTATCGAGCAGTACTTC	CATSRDHTSGSIEQYF
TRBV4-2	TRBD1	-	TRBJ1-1	TGTGCCAGCAGCCAAGAATGGCAGGGGGCGGAGGGCACTGAAGCTTTCTTT	CASSQEWQGAEGTEAFF
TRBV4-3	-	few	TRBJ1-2	TGCGCCAGCAGCGCTGAGGGTCGAGGATATGGCTACACCTTC	CASSAEGRGYGYTF
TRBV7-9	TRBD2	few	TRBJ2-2	TGTGCCAGCAGCCATCCTCGACGACTAGCGGGAGCCGGGGAGCTGTTTTTT	CASSHPRRLAGAGELFF
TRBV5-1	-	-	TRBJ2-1	TGCGCCAGCAGCTTAAATACAGGGCCAAGCTCCTACAATGAGCAGTTCTTC	CASSLNTGPSSYNEQFF
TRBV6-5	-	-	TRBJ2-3	TGTGCCAGCAGTTACTCGAGGTACTCAGTGGATACGCAGTATTTT	CASSYSRYSVDTQYF
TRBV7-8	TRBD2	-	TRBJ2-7	TGTGCCAGCAGCTCACGGGGCCTAGCGGGGGCCTACGAGCAGTACTTC	CASSSRGLAGAYEQYF
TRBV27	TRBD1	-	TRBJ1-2	TGTGCCAGCAGCCAGACAGGGGAGATTTATGGCTACACCTTC	CASSQTGEIYGYTF
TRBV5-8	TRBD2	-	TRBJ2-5	TGTGCCAGCAGTCCCCTGCGGGGGGGAGGAGAGACCCAGTACTTC	CASSPLRGGGETQYF
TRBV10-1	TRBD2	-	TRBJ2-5	TGCGCCAGCAGTGGTGAGCGGGAGGGTTCTCAAGAGACCCAGTACTTC	CASSGEREGSQETQYF
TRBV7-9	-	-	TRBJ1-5	TGTGCCAGCAGCAACTCAATGTATAGCAATCAGCCCCAGCATTTT	CASSNSMYSNQPQHF
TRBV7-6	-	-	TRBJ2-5	TGTGCCAGCAGCCCCCGCCAACGCAGTGGAGAGACCCAGTACTTC	CASSPRQRSGETQYF
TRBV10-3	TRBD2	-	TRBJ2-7	TGTGCCATCAGTGGGGCTAGCGGAGGGAGCTCCTACGAGCAGTACTTC	CAISGASGGSSYEQYF
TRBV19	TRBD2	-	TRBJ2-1	TGTGCCAGTAGTACATTGGGACTAGCGGGAGTCAATGAGCAGTTCTTC	CASSTLGLAGVNEQFF
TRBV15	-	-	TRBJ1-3	TGTGCCACCAGCGAGATAATGACAGGCTCTGGAAACACCATATATTTT	CATSEIMTGSGNTIYF
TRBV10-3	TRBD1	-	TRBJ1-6	TGTGCCACACAGGGGGGTAATTCACCCCTCCACTTT	CATQGGNSPLHF
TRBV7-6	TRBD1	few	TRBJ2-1	TGTGCCAGCAGCCCTCGACCGGGACAGTCCTACAATGAGCAGTTCTTC	CASSPRPGQSYNEQFF
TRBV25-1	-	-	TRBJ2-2	TGTGCCAGCAGTGAATATACAGAGACCGGGGAGCTGTTTTTT	CASSEYTETGELFF
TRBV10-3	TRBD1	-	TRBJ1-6	TGTGCCATCAGTGAGGGGACAGGGGGCTCCTATAATTCACCCCTCCACTTT	CAISEGTGGSYNSPLHF
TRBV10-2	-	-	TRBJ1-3	TGCGCCAGCAGTGAGTTGGGGGCCTCTGGAAACACCATATATTTT	CASSELGASGNTIYF
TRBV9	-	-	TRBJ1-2	TGTGCCAGCAGCGCTTCGACAGGCATCCACACCTTC	CASSASTGIHTF
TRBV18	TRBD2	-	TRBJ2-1	TGTGCCAGCTCACCACCGCTAGCGGGGGGGCGGGGTGAGCAGTTCTTC	CASSPPLAGGRGEQFF
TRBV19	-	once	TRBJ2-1	TGTGCCAGTAGTATAGCTCTTCTGCCCAGCTCCTACAATGAGCAGTTCTTC	CASSIALLPSSYNEQFF
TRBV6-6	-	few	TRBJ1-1	TGTGCCAGCACAGGCGTGAACACTGAAGCTTTCTTT	CASTGVNTEAFF
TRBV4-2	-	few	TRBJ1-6	TGTGCCAGCAGCCAAGGTCGGGATAATTATTCACCCCTCCACTTT	CASSQGRDNYSPLHF
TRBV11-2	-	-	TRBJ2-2	TGTGCCAGCAGCTTAGGGCCCGGGGAGCTGTTTTTT	CASSLGPGELFF
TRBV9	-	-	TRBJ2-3	TGTGCCAGCAGCGAGACGGGAACAGATACGCAGTATTTT	CASSETGTDTQYF
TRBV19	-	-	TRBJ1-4	TGTGCCAGTAGTACCCGGAGGGGTAATGAAAAACTGTTTTTT	CASSTRRGNEKLFF
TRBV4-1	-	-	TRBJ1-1	TGCGCCAGCATTAGTAGCGAGAATGAGATGAACACTGAAGCTTTCTTT	CASISSENEMNTEAFF
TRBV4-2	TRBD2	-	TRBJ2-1	TGTGCCAGCAGCCAAGATCCTAGCGGGGGTGACAATGAGCAGTTCTTC	CASSQDPSGGDNEQFF
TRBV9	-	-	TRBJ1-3	TGTGCCAGCAGCCCGGGGGGCTCGGCTGGAAACACCATATATTTT	CASSPGGSAGNTIYF
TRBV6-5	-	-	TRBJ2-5	TGTGCCAGCGGTCAGGAGACCCAGTACTTC	CASGQETQYF
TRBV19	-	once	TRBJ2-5	TGTGCCAGTAGTATACGGCTAGACCAAGAGACCCAGTACTTC	CASSIRLDQETQYF
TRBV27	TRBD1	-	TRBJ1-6	TGTGCCAGCAGTCTCGGACAGGGTTGGGTTTCCTATAATTCACCCCTCCACTTT	CASSLGQGWVSYNSPLHF
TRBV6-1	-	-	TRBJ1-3	TGTGCCAGCAGTGAAGTTGGGAGCCGAAACACCATATATTTT	CASSEVGSRNTIYF